This T cell receptor (beta chain) originates from a study of circulating CD8 cells and anti-PD-1 response in melanoma. Study-wide results and caveats: Patients included both untreated and previously treated individuals.

TCR libraries were prepared from around 15 ng of total RNA with the QIAseq Immune Repertoire TCR panel. In TCRdb, the reads were re-called with MiXCR into one record per CDR3 protein. The sample shows 350 to 550 distinct CDR3 sequences, around 9.7% of them seen only once. CDR3 length: 15 residues. J gave up 5 bases and V 2 bases, and 4 bases lay outside the gene matches. Germline CDR1 is MDHEN and CDR2 is SYDVKM. From live CD3+CD8+TCRalphabeta+ cells, four PD-1 and/or TIGIT subsets were sorted. Concerning this clonotype: The antigen is unknown.

The source of this sequence is a human donor with melanoma. This chain joins TRBV28 and TRBJ2-2; 8 bases fit TRBD1. The specimen was CD8+ T cells from PBMCs, collected at baseline or after one month of anti-PD-1 therapy (not recorded which). The CDR3 protein is CASSLSTGGTGELFF. The CDR3 DNA follows: TGTGCCAGCAGTTTAAGTACAGGGGGAACCGGGGAGCTGTTTTTT.